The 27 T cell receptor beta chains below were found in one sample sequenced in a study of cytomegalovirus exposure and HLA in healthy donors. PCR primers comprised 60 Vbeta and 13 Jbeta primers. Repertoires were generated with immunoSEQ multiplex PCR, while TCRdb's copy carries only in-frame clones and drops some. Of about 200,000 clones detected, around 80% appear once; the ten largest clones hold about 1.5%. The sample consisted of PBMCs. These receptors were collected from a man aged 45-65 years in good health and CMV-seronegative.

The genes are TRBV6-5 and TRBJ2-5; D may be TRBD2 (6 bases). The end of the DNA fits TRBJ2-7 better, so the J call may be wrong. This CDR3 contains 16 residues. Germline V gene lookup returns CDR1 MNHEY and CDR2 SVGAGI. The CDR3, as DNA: TGTGCCAGCAGTTACGGTAGTAGCGGTCCCTCCTACGAGCAGTACTTC. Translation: CASSYGSSGPSYEQYF.

This chain's CDR3 is CSVVRTGGRETQYF. The DNA of the CDR3 is TGCAGCGTTGTAAGGACAGGGGGGAGAGAGACCCAGTACTTC. The chain uses TRBV29-1 and TRBJ2-5; 10 bases fit TRBD1. Germline CDR1 is SQVTM and CDR2 is ANQGSEA. The CDR3 has 14 amino acids. Trimming at V came to 4 bases and at J to 4 bases, leaving 6 bases not matched to a gene. Full variable domain (remainder filled in from reference TRBV29-1 and TRBJ2-5): SAVISQKPSRDICQRGTSLTIQCQVDSQVTMMFWYRQQPGQSLTLIATANQGSEATYESGFVIDKFPISRPNLTFSTLTVSNMSPEDSSIYLCSVVRTGGRETQYFGPGTRLLVL.

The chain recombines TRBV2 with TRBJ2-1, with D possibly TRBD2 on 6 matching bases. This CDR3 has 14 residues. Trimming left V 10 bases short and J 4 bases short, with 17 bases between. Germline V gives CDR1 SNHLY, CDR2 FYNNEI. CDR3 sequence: CANTRDSLYNEQFF. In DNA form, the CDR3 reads TGTGCCAACACCCGGGACTCACTATACAATGAGCAGTTCTTC.

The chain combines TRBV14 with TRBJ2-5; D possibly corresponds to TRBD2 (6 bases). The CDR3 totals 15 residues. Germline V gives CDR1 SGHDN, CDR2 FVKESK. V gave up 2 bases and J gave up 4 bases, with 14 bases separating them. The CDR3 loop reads CASSQLGDFRETQYF. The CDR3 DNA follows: TGTGCCAGCAGCCAATTAGGGGACTTTAGAGAGACCCAGTACTTC.

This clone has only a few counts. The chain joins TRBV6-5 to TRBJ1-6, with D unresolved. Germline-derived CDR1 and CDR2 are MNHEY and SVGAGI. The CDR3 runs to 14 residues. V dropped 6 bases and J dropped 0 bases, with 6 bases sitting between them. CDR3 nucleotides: TGTGCCAGCAGCCCGGGCTCCTATAATTCACCCCTCCACTTT. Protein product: CASSPGSYNSPLHF.

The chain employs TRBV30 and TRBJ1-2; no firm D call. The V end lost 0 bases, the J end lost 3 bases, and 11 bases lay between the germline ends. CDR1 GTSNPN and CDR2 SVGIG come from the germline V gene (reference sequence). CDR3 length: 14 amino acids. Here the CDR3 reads CAWSVQVVYYGYTF. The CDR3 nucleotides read TGTGCCTGGAGTGTACAAGTTGTCTACTATGGCTACACCTTC.

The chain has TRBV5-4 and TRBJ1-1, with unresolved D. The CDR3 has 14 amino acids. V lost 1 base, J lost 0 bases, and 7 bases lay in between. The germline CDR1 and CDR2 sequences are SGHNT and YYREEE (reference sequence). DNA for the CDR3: TGTGCCAGCAGCTTGACGGTCATGAACACTGAAGCTTTCTTT. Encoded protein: CASSLTVMNTEAFF. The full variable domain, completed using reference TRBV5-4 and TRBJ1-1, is ETGVTQSPTHLIKTRGQQVTLRCSSQSGHNTVSWYQQALGQGPQFIFQYYREEENGRGNFPPRFSGLQFPNYSSELNVNALELDDSALYLCASSLTVMNTEAFFGQGTRLTVV.

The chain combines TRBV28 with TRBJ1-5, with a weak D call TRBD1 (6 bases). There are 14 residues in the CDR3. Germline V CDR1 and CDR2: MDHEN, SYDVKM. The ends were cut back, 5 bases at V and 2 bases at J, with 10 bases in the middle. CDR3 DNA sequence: TGTGCCAGCAGTGGGACACGACGCAATCAGCCCCAGCATTTT. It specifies CASSGTRRNQPQHF.

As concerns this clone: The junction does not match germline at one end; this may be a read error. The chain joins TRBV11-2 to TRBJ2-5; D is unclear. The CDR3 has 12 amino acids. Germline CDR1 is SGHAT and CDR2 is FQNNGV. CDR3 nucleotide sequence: TGTGCCAGCAGCTTAGAAGGTCTAGTGAGGCACTTC. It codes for CASSLEGLVRHF.

The CDR3 sequence is CASSKTGNHGEQFF. The CDR3 nucleotides read TGTGCCAGCAGCAAGACAGGGAACCATGGCGAGCAGTTCTTC. V and J are TRBV11-1 and TRBJ2-1; the match to TRBD1 covers 7 bases. The CDR3 totals 14 residues. Germline V gene sequence: CDR1 SGHAT, CDR2 FQDESV (reference sequence). Losses at the gene ends were 5 bases for V and 10 bases for J; bases not matched to a gene: 11.

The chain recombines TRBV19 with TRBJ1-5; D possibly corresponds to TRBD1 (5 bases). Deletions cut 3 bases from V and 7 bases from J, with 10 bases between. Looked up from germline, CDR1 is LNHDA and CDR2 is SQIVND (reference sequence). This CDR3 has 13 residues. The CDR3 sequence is CASSIGRAQPQHF. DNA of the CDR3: TGTGCCAGTAGTATCGGCAGGGCCCAGCCCCAGCATTTT.

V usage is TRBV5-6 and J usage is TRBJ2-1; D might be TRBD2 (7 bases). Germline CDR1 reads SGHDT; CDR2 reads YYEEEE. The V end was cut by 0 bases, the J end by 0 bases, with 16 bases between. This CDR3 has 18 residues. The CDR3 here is CASSLVSGGPSSYNEQFF. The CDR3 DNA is TGTGCCAGCAGCTTGGTATCCGGGGGGCCGAGCTCCTACAATGAGCAGTTCTTC.

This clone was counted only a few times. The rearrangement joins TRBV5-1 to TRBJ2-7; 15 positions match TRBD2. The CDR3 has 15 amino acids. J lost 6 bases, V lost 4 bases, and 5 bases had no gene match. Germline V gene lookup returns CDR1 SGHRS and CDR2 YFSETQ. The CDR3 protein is CASSMSGLAGGEQYF. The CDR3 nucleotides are TGCGCCAGCAGCATGTCGGGACTAGCGGGAGGCGAGCAGTACTTC.

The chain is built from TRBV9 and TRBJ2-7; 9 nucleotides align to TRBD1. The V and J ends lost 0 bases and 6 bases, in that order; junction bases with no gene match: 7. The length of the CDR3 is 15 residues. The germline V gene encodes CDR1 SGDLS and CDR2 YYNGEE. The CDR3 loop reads CASSVDRGRPAEQYF. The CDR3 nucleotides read TGTGCCAGCAGCGTAGACAGGGGGCGGCCAGCCGAGCAGTACTTC. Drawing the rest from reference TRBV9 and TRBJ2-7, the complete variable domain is DSGVTQTPKHLITATGQRVTLRCSPRSGDLSVYWYQQSLDQGLQFLIQYYNGEERAKGNILERFSAQQFPDLHSELNLSSLELGDSALYFCASSVDRGRPAEQYFGPGTRLTVT.

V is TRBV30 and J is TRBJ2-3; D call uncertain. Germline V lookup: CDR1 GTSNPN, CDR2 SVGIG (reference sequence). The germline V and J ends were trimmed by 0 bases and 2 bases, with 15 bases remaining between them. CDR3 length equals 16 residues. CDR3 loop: CAWSVLSGSSTDTQYF. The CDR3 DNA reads TGTGCCTGGAGTGTGCTTTCTGGTAGCTCCACAGATACGCAGTATTTT.

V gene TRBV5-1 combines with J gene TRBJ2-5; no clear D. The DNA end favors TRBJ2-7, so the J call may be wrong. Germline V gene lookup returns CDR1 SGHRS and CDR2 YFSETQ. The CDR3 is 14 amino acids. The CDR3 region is CASSLVSHSYEQYF. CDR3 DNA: TGCGCCAGCAGCTTGGTCTCCCACTCCTACGAGCAGTACTTC.

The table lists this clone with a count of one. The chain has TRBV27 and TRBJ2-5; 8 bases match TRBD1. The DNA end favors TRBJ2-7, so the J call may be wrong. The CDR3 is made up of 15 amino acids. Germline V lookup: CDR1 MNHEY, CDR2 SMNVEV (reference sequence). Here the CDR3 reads CASSRAGGTRNEQYF. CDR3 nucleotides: TGTGCCAGCAGCCGGGCAGGGGGCACCCGCAACGAGCAGTACTTC.

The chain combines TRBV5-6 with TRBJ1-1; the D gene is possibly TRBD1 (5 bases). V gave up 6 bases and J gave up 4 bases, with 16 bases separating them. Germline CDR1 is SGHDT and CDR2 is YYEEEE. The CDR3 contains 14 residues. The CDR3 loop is CASNWGPAGTEAFF. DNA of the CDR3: TGTGCCAGCAACTGGGGCCCCGCCGGCACTGAAGCTTTCTTT.

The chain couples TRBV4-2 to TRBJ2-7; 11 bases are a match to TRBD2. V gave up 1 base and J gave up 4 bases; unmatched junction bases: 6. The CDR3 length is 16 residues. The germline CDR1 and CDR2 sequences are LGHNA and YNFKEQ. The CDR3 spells CASSQGPLAGGYEQYF. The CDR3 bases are TGTGCCAGCAGCCAAGGCCCCCTAGCGGGAGGTTACGAGCAGTACTTC.

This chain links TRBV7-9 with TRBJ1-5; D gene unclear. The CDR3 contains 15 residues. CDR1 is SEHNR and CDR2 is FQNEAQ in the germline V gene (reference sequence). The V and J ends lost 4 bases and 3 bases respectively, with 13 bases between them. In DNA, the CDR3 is TGTGCCAGCAGCTCAGACATGCAAATCAATCAGCCCCAGCATTTT. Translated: CASSSDMQINQPQHF.

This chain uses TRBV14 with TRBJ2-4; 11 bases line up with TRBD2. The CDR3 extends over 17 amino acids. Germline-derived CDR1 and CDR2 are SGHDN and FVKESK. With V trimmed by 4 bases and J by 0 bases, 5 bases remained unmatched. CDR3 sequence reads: CASSPLAGGLAKNIQYF. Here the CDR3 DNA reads TGTGCCAGCAGCCCATTAGCGGGAGGGTTAGCCAAAAACATTCAGTACTTC.

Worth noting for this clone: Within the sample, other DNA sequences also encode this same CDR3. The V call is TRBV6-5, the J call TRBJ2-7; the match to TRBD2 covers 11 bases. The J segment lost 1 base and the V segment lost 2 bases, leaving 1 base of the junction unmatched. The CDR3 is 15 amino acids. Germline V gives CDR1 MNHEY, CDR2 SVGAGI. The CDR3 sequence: CASSYGTSGSYEQYF. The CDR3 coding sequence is TGTGCCAGCAGTTACGGGACTAGCGGTTCCTACGAGCAGTACTTC.

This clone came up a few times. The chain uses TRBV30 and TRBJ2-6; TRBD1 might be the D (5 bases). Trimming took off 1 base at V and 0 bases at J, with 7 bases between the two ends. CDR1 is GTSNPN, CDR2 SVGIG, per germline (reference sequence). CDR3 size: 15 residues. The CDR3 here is CAWSGQPSGANVLTF. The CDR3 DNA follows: TGTGCCTGGAGTGGACAGCCCTCTGGGGCCAACGTCCTGACTTTC.

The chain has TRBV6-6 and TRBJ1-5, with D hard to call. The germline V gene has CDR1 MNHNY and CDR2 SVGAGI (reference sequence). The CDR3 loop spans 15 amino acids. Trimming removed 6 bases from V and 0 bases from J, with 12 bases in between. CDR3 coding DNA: TGTGCCAGCAGACCGCCGACTGGTAGCAATCAGCCCCAGCATTTT. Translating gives CASRPPTGSNQPQHF.

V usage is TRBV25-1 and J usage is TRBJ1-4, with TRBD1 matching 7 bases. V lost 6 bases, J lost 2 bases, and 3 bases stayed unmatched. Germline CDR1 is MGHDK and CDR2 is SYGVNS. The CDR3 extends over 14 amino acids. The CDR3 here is CASRTRGTNEKLFF. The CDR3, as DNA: TGTGCCAGCAGAACCAGGGGGACTAATGAAAAACTGTTTTTT.

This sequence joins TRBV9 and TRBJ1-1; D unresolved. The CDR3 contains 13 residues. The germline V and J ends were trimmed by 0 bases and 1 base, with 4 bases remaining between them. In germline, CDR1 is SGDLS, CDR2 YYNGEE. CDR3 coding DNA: TGTGCCAGCAGCGTAGCCGGGAACACTGAAGCTTTCTTT. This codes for CASSVAGNTEAFF.

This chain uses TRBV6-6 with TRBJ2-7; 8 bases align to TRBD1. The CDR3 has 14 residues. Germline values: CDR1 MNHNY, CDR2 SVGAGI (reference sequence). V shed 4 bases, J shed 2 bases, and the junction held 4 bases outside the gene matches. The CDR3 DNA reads TGTGCCAGCAGTTTGCGGACAGGGACCTACGAGCAGTACTTC. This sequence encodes CASSLRTGTYEQYF.